This T cell receptor beta chain is from a study of patients and donors after allogeneic stem cell transplantation. The CDR3 totals 16 residues. Losses at the gene ends were 3 bases for V and 4 bases for J; bases not matched to a gene: 8. CDR1 and CDR2 from the germline V gene are SGHTA and FQGNSA. Using its own MiXCR run on the RT-PCR reads, TCRdb lists one record per CDR3 protein. The sample contains around 150,000 distinct CDR3 sequences, 30% to 45% of which appear only once. The chain couples TRBV7-2 to TRBJ2-5; TRBD2 aligns across 10 bases. Sequenced sample: blood, either unsorted or a sorted T cell fraction (not recorded which). This TCR came from a human donor who was either an allogeneic HSCT recipient or a stem cell or donor lymphocyte infusion donor (not recorded which). It is not recorded whose cells these are; they may come from a transplant donor. The CDR3 region has the DNA TGTGCCAGCAGCTTTAGTGTGGGACTAGCGATAGAGACCCAGTACTTC. The encoded protein is CASSFSVGLAIETQYF.